The source of this T cell receptor (beta chain) is a study of identifying expanded T cells in peripheral blood. Overall study findings and caveats: Two-week clone count variance significantly increased as total template count grew. Differentially abundant clones: 0.95 to 1.5 between replicates, about 15 at 2 to 3 weeks, less than 20 at four.

No infections or other immune events were documented during collection. Profiling relied on immunoSEQ multiplex PCR, and the TCRdb table lists in-frame clones only, not all of them. The repertoire has 100,000 to 150,000 clones, more than 80% of them found once; the top ten carry around 3.3%. Trimming shortened V by 6 bases and J by 3 bases, and 5 bases separated the two germline ends. The CDR3 contains 11 residues. Germline values: CDR1 SNHLY, CDR2 FYNNEI. This clone came up a few times. The antigen remains undetermined. V and J are TRBV2 and TRBJ1-2, with D uncertain. The clonotype originates from a person aged 18 to 75 in good health. The sample was blood. The DNA of the CDR3 is TGTGCCAGCAGGGCAGACTATGGCTACACCTTC. This encodes CASRADYGYTF.